This passage covers 27 T cell receptor beta chains from one sample sequenced in a study of OX40 agonist ivuxolimab in advanced cancers. Generated by immunoSEQ multiplex PCR, the TCRdb table keeps only in-frame clones and is missing some. Of tens of thousands of clones in the sample, 80% to 85% were seen once. The sample here was CD4+ or CD8+ T cells sorted from blood, taken in a trial of the OX40 agonist ivuxolimab. The receptors stem from an adult with an advanced solid tumor such as melanoma, head and neck, liver or kidney cancer.

This chain joins TRBV2 and TRBJ1-4; tentatively, D is TRBD1 (6 bases). Germline V CDR1 and CDR2: SNHLY, FYNNEI. The V gene lost 8 bases and the J gene lost 7 bases, with 17 bases spanning the gap. This CDR3 is built from 14 residues. The CDR3, as DNA: TGTGCCAGCCTCTTCGGGGGGGCGGGTGAAAAACTGTTTTTT. Translated, it gives CASLFGGAGEKLFF.

The CDR3 protein is CASSLGDATNEQFF. The CDR3, as DNA: TGCGCCAGCAGCTTGGGGGACGCAACTAATGAGCAGTTCTTC. V is TRBV5-1 and J is TRBJ2-1; D could derive from TRBD1 or TRBD2 (5 bases each). The V end was cut by 0 bases, the J end by 7 bases, with 11 bases between. CDR3 size: 14 residues. Germline V gene data show CDR1 as SGHRS and CDR2 as YFSETQ.

This chain connects TRBV6-5 to TRBJ2-1; 12 bases are shared with TRBD2. The ends lost 7 bases at V and 10 bases at J; junction bases unmatched: 8. This CDR3 spans 14 amino acids. From germline, CDR1 is MNHEY and CDR2 SVGAGI. The CDR3 region has the DNA TGTGCCAGCAAGGAGGCTAGCGGGGGGGCGGAGCAGTTCTTC. Translated: CASKEASGGAEQFF.

V and J are TRBV6-6 and TRBJ1-1; the D gene is possibly TRBD1 (5 bases). V was clipped by 2 bases and J by 3 bases, with 13 bases between them. The length of the CDR3 is 15 residues. Germline V gene lookup returns CDR1 MNHNY and CDR2 SVGAGI (reference sequence). The CDR3 sequence: CASSYGLIRDTEAFF. The CDR3 nucleotides read TGTGCCAGCAGTTACGGTTTGATCAGGGACACTGAAGCTTTCTTT.

CDR3: CASSPGGGHEQYF. For the CDR3, the DNA is TGTGCCAGCTCACCAGGAGGGGGCCACGAGCAGTACTTC. The genes are TRBV18 and TRBJ2-7; a possible D gene is TRBD1 (7 bases). The V gene's germline CDR1 is KGHSH and CDR2 LQKENI. The CDR3 covers 13 residues. The V and J ends lost 2 bases and 5 bases respectively, with 10 bases between them.

The chain links TRBV2 to TRBJ2-4; D unresolved. The CDR3 spans 15 residues. Germline lookup yields CDR1 SNHLY and CDR2 FYNNEI. Trimming took 5 bases from V and 0 from J, leaving 11 bases between them. CDR3 amino acids: CASSIQAIAKNIQYF. DNA of the CDR3: TGTGCCAGCAGTATTCAGGCTATAGCCAAAAACATTCAGTACTTC.

CDR3 sequence (DNA): TGCGCCAGCAGTAGGGACCCCAATGTCGGGTATGAGCAGTTCTTC. Protein product: CASSRDPNVGYEQFF. The rearrangement uses TRBV5-1 and TRBJ2-1; either TRBD1 or TRBD2 may supply D (5 bases each). CDR1 is SGHRS, CDR2 YFSETQ, per germline. This CDR3 is built from 15 residues. The germline V and J ends were trimmed by 5 bases and 8 bases, with 20 bases remaining between them.

The V call is TRBV11-2, the J call TRBJ1-2, with D perhaps TRBD1 (6 bases). CDR3 length: 17 residues. Germline V gives CDR1 SGHAT, CDR2 FQNNGV. The V gene lost 1 base and the J gene lost 8 bases, with 23 bases spanning the gap. The CDR3 here is CASSLGVVGATGRGYTF. CDR3 bases: TGTGCCAGCAGCTTAGGGGTAGTGGGGGCAACTGGACGGGGCTACACCTTC.

V is TRBV7-2 and J is TRBJ1-5; D uncertain. Trimming cost V 2 bases and J 5 bases, with 10 bases left between them. Per germline, CDR1 SGHTA and CDR2 FQGNSA. The length of the CDR3 is 14 residues. CDR3 in DNA: TGTGCCAGCAGCTTACGGGAGCGATATCAGCCCCAGCATTTT. This translates into CASSLRERYQPQHF.

The rearrangement joins TRBV9 to TRBJ2-1; the match to TRBD2 covers 12 bases. V trimming: 4 bases; J trimming: 7 bases; junction bases outside the gene matches: 9. The CDR3 is made up of 16 amino acids. The germline gives CDR1 SGDLS, CDR2 YYNGEE. The CDR3 coding sequence is TGTGCCAGCAGCCCCCATCCTAGCGGGGGGGCGAATGAGCAGTTCTTC. Amino acid sequence: CASSPHPSGGANEQFF.

The chain employs TRBV6-5 and TRBJ2-5, with a tentative D call TRBD1 (5 bases). Germline V gene sequence: CDR1 MNHEY, CDR2 SVGAGI. There are 13 residues in the CDR3. V was clipped by 8 bases and J by 1 base, with 11 bases between them. CDR3 DNA: TGTGCCAGCGGTAAACAGGTCCAAGAGACCCAGTACTTC. Translation: CASGKQVQETQYF.

This sequence joins TRBV5-6 and TRBJ2-1, with TRBD1 identical over 7 bases. The CDR3 has 14 residues. The V and J ends lost 3 bases and 5 bases, in that order; junction bases with no gene match: 5. The germline V gene has CDR1 SGHDT and CDR2 YYEEEE. In DNA, the CDR3 is TGTGCCAGCAGCTGGTGGGACAGAGACAATGAGCAGTTCTTC. Amino acid sequence: CASSWWDRDNEQFF.

The chain recombines TRBV2 with TRBJ1-2; perhaps TRBD1 as D (5 bases). Trimming left V 5 bases short and J 4 bases short, with 11 bases between. Germline V CDR1 and CDR2: SNHLY, FYNNEI. The CDR3 contains 13 residues. This chain's CDR3 is CASSSSGPYGYTF. CDR3 in DNA: TGTGCCAGCAGTAGCTCGGGGCCCTATGGCTACACCTTC.

The chain recombines TRBV18 with TRBJ1-1; a weak D match, TRBD1 (6 bases). The CDR3 sequence is 15 residues long. CDR1 KGHSH and CDR2 LQKENI come from the germline V gene. V shed 0 bases and J shed 4 bases, with 12 bases lying between them. The CDR3 sequence: CASSPPGRGVTEAFF. CDR3 nucleotides: TGTGCCAGCTCACCACCAGGGAGGGGGGTCACTGAAGCTTTCTTT.

The chain recombines TRBV18 with TRBJ2-7; tentatively, D is TRBD1 (6 bases). Trimming took 3 bases from V and 2 from J, leaving 14 bases between them. There are 15 residues in the CDR3. In germline, CDR1 is KGHSH, CDR2 LQKENI. CDR3 region: CASSPPRTVTYEQYF. CDR3 bases: TGTGCCAGCTCACCCCCGCGGACAGTCACCTACGAGCAGTACTTC. Drawing the rest from reference TRBV18 and TRBJ2-7, the complete variable domain is NAGVMQNPRHLVRRRGQEARLRCSPMKGHSHVYWYRQLPEEGLKFMVYLQKENIIDESGMPKERFSAEFPKEGPSILRIQQVVRGDSAAYFCASSPPRTVTYEQYFGPGTRLTVT.

The sample holds a few counts of this clone. The rearrangement links TRBV10-3 to TRBJ1-1, with D maybe TRBD1 (6 bases). This CDR3 has 12 residues. Germline values: CDR1 ENHRY, CDR2 SYGVKD. The V and J ends lost 4 bases and 4 bases respectively, with 7 bases between them. CDR3 in DNA: TGTGCCATCAGTGCAGGGGTCACTGAAGCTTTCTTT. Amino acids: CAISAGVTEAFF.

This clone was counted between two and nine times. The rearrangement uses TRBV28 and TRBJ1-6; no definite D call. Per germline, CDR1 MDHEN and CDR2 SYDVKM. V lost 1 base, J lost 7 bases, and 11 bases lay in between. The CDR3 consists of 15 residues. The CDR3 DNA reads TGTGCCAGCAGTTTATTTCGGGGAGGGAATTCACCCCTCCACTTT. Translated: CASSLFRGGNSPLHF.

As concerns this clone: This same CDR3 is encoded by further DNA sequences in the sample. This rearrangement joins TRBV5-6 to TRBJ1-1, with 7 bases lining up with TRBD1. The CDR3 is made up of 13 amino acids. Germline CDR1 and CDR2: SGHDT and YYEEEE. V lost 4 bases to trimming and J lost 5 bases; unmatched junction nucleotides: 5. The CDR3 DNA reads as TGTGCCAGCAGCCCGACAGGGCGAACTGAAGCTTTCTTT. As protein: CASSPTGRTEAFF.

The chain recombines TRBV7-3 with TRBJ1-2, with 10 nucleotides matching TRBD1. CDR1 is SGHTA, CDR2 FQGTGA, per germline. The CDR3 spans 16 residues. V lost 5 bases and J lost 4; bases outside the gene matches: 10. The CDR3: CASSTGQGGRLYGYTF. In DNA form, the CDR3 reads TGTGCCAGCAGCACCGGACAGGGGGGGAGGCTCTATGGCTACACCTTC.

The V gene is TRBV19, the J gene TRBJ2-7; D is possibly TRBD2 (5 bases). There are 11 residues in the CDR3. Deletions cut 4 bases from V and 7 bases from J, with 8 bases between. The germline V gene has CDR1 LNHDA and CDR2 SQIVND (reference sequence). CDR3 bases: TGTGCCAGTAGTAGGCCGGGAGAGCAGTACTTC. This codes for CASSRPGEQYF.

The V call is TRBV19, the J call TRBJ2-2; 10 bases are a match to TRBD2. This CDR3 has 16 residues. In germline, CDR1 is LNHDA, CDR2 SQIVND (reference sequence). V lost 2 bases to trimming and J lost 6 bases; unmatched junction nucleotides: 6. CDR3 region: CASSIKAGGLAGELFF. The CDR3 coding sequence is TGTGCCAGTAGTATAAAAGCGGGGGGGCTAGCCGGGGAGCTGTTTTTT.

The chain uses TRBV5-6 and TRBJ2-5; a weak D match, TRBD2 (6 bases). Trimming took 4 bases from V and 2 from J, leaving 12 bases between them. Germline lookup yields CDR1 SGHDT and CDR2 YYEEEE. The CDR3 has 14 residues. The DNA of the CDR3 is TGTGCCAGCAGCCTCCGGGACTCACAAGAGACCCAGTACTTC. This encodes CASSLRDSQETQYF.

This clone came up a few times. V usage is TRBV6-1 and J usage is TRBJ1-2; 12 bases match TRBD1. CDR3 length equals 16 residues. Trimming at V came to 3 bases and at J to 4 bases, leaving 6 bases not matched to a gene. Germline V gene sequence: CDR1 MNHNS, CDR2 SASEGT. The CDR3 spells CASSEGQGALSYGYTF. The CDR3 bases are TGTGCCAGCAGTGAGGGACAGGGGGCGCTTAGCTATGGCTACACCTTC.

V is TRBV11-2 and J is TRBJ2-7; tentative D call: TRBD2 (6 bases). Germline loops: CDR1 SGHAT, CDR2 FQNNGV. This CDR3 contains 14 residues. Trimming cost V 6 bases and J 2 bases, with 14 bases left between them. This CDR3 is CASRYGGSPYEQYF. CDR3 sequence (DNA): TGTGCCAGCAGGTATGGGGGGTCTCCCTACGAGCAGTACTTC. Looking up the rest from reference TRBV11-2 and TRBJ2-7 gives the full variable domain: EAGVAQSPRYKIIEKRQSVAFWCNPISGHATLYWYQQILGQGPKLLIQFQNNGVVDDSQLPKDRFSAERLKGVDSTLKIQPAKLEDSAVYLCASRYGGSPYEQYFGPGTRLTVT.

This chain uses TRBV9 with TRBJ1-3, with 7 bases lining up with TRBD1. The CDR3 totals 15 residues. The germline V gene has CDR1 SGDLS and CDR2 YYNGEE. Unmatched junction bases numbered 3, after V lost 1 base and J lost 2 bases. In DNA form, the CDR3 reads TGTGCCAGCAGCGTAACCCAGGGGGCTGGAAACACCATATATTTT. It codes for CASSVTQGAGNTIYF. Variable domain in full (rest from reference TRBV9 and TRBJ1-3): DSGVTQTPKHLITATGQRVTLRCSPRSGDLSVYWYQQSLDQGLQFLIQYYNGEERAKGNILERFSAQQFPDLHSELNLSSLELGDSALYFCASSVTQGAGNTIYFGEGSWLTVV.

For the CDR3, the DNA is TGTGCCAGCAGCCCTATGGTGGGGACAGGGTCCACCTACGAGCAGTACTTC. It translates to CASSPMVGTGSTYEQYF. V is TRBV27 and J is TRBJ2-7, with 9 nucleotides matching TRBD1. Germline V gene data show CDR1 as MNHEY and CDR2 as SMNVEV (reference sequence). Unmatched junction bases numbered 14, after V lost 6 bases and J lost 2 bases. This CDR3 spans 17 amino acids.

This clone was seen only once. The rearrangement links TRBV5-6 to TRBJ1-2; tentative D call: TRBD1 (6 bases). The CDR3 covers 14 residues. With 5 bases removed from V and 1 base from J, the gap between germline ends came to 12 bases. Per the germline V gene, CDR1 is SGHDT and CDR2 is YYEEEE. This CDR3 reads CASRTGALNYGYTF. CDR3 in DNA: TGTGCCAGCAGAACGGGGGCACTTAACTATGGCTACACCTTC.